The sequence of this T cell receptor (beta chain) was determined in a study of shared clonotypes between healthy human individuals. Notes on the study in general: Memory subsets had estimated richness that was generally smaller than that of naive subsets. Rarefaction showed that sequencing of sorted subsets was incomplete (despite large depth).

This CDR3 contains 13 residues. The germline V gene has CDR1 WSHSY and CDR2 SAAADI. V was shortened by 8 bases and J by 4 bases, with 15 bases between the two germline ends. Healthy adults negative for HIV, lacking recent acute infections or vaccinations, served as donors. The authors ran the assay at deep level. The table came from immunoSEQ multiplex PCR; TCRdb's copy has only in-frame clones and leaves some out. Of about 2.4 million clones in the sample, around 90% were seen once. For this clone: Antigen specificity is unknown.

The sequence was collected from a young man in good health. This chain uses TRBV10-2 with TRBJ2-7; perhaps TRBD2 as D (6 bases). Sequencing was performed on naive CD4+ T cells sorted from blood. As for subset: CD45RA+ positively selected. The DNA of the CDR3 is TGCGCCAGCGTCCTGGGGGGTTCTTACGAGCAGTACTTC. The encoded protein is CASVLGGSYEQYF.